This T cell receptor (beta chain) was obtained from a study of CD4 T cells in relation to SARS-CoV-2 and coronaviruses. This CDR3 comprises 17 residues. Per germline, CDR1 ENHRY and CDR2 SYGVKD. V was pared by 0 bases and J by 7 bases, with 21 bases between. TCRdb's table, derived via immunoSEQ multiplex PCR, lists solely in-frame clones and lacks some. The repertoire holds about 59,000 clones, with approximately 90% as singletons. Before the COVID-19 pandemic, during about 2010-2019, CD4+ T cells were taken from unexposed donors. The chain recombines TRBV10-3 with TRBJ2-5, with D perhaps TRBD1 (5 bases). The sequence was collected from a human donor in good health. What was sequenced was memory CD4+ T cells from PBMCs. CDR3 coding DNA: TGTGCCATCAGTGAGTCGATATCCACAGGAACAGTAGGGACCCAGTACTTC. Amino acid sequence: CAISESISTGTVGTQYF.